This entry concerns a single T cell receptor beta chain. This clone was observed once. What this receptor recognizes is not known. No base quality information exists; no much larger clone differs at one position. Trimmed from V: 5 bases; trimmed from J: 9 bases; junction bases lacking a gene match: 7. From the cysteine up to the phenylalanine, the CDR3 has a length of 16 residues. Only the CDR3 portion is preserved as DNA: 48 bases, with reading frame beginning at the first base. CDR1 and CDR2 (SGHVS, FQNEAQ) derive from the germline V gene. The treatment or condition label for this specimen denotes: about 20 received Ad26.COV2.S at low or high dose, single or two shots; 5 received placebo; per-sample allocation not given. Repertoires of vaccine and placebo recipients were sequenced from samples collected on day 63 after the first injection. Cohort 1b enrolled about 25 adults aged 18-55 years at a single site in Boston, USA, between 29 July and 7 August 2020. Ad26.COV2.S was a replication-incompetent adenovirus type 26 vector expressing a prefusion-stabilized SARS-CoV-2 spike protein from the original Wuhan strain.

The immunoSEQ Assay was used to sequence TCRbeta CDR3 regions. After extraction, genomic DNA underwent amplification by bias-controlled multiplex PCR, followed by high-throughput sequencing. Per the authors' processing: Collapsing and filtering of sequences were performed to quantify the absolute abundance of each unique TCRbeta CDR3 region. T cell fraction was estimated by normalizing TCRbeta template counts to usable DNA, with usable DNA measured through amplification of reference genes found in all nucleated cells. Repertoire TCRs were annotated as SARS-CoV-2-specific when V gene, CDR3 amino acid sequence and J gene were exactly matched to a known reactive TCR set. The reference SARS-CoV-2 TCR set was derived from MIRA and filtered for enrichment in COVID-19-positive ImmuneCODE repertoires, a step that removed public or cross-reactive TCRs. Using the MIRA antigens, annotated TCRs were further analysed by specific ORF or by position within an ORF. Breadth was defined as annotated unique rearrangements over total unique productive rearrangements; depth was the summed frequency of those rearrangements. Group comparisons of TCR breadth used two-sided Wilcoxon rank-sum tests. Held by TCRdb, this immuneACCESS table contains in-frame sequences only and omits some clones. Under half of the omission traces to an unresolved V gene where checked; the cause of the rest is unknown. V and J calls plus clone size are reproduced from that table; the DNA served to infer D and trimming. Within this sample are almost 400,000 clones, with over 75% of them counted one time only. The top ten constitute under 2% of the sample.

This record comes from a study of Ad26.COV2.S vaccination and SARS-CoV-2 variants (dated by TCRdb to 2020 to 2022). Study-wide context: Donors in the vaccine arm were drawn from COV1001, a phase I-IIa trial of Ad26.COV2.S in healthy adults that was multicentre, randomized, double-blind and placebo-controlled. A total of roughly 30 samples were included in the TCR-sequenced set, comprising approximately 20 Ad26.COV2.S vaccine recipients, 5 placebo recipients and 8 SARS-CoV-2 convalescent individuals. Investigators remained blinded to trial group allocation during experiments and outcome assessment. Participants in the trial were split at random into five groups of five each, receiving low-dose or high-dose Ad26.COV2.S once or twice, or else placebo on both occasions. TCRbeta repertoire sequencing served as the tool for gauging how specific and how broad the SARS-CoV-2-reactive T cell receptors were following Ad26.COV2.S vaccination. Ad26.COV2.S was given intramuscularly at 5x10^10 or 1x10^11 viral particles, as a single shot or as two shots 56 days apart. Beyond this particular receptor, the publication reports: The study was not powered to compare responses between vaccine doses or regimens. According to the authors, total T cell responses may have been underestimated by the TCR breadth and depth analyses. After vaccination, spike-specific CD8+ and CD4+ T cell responses were reported to show substantial breadth. Comparable non-spike TCR breadth was observed between vaccine and placebo recipients, consistent with only spike being contained in the vaccine. Ad26.COV2.S recipients had higher spike-specific TCR breadth than placebo recipients (P = 0.0014).

The TCR originated in a person aged 18 to 65 who received the Ad26.COV2.S COVID-19 vaccine or a placebo. The chain was built from TRBV7-8 and TRBJ2-4; 16 central nucleotides agree with TRBD2. The starting material was peripheral blood, obtained in a trial of Ad26.COV2.S vaccine versus placebo. Read as DNA, the sequence is TGTGCCAGCAGCCCGGGACTAGCGGGAGGGGATGGCATTCAGTACTTC. Its product reads: CASSPGLAGGDGIQYF.